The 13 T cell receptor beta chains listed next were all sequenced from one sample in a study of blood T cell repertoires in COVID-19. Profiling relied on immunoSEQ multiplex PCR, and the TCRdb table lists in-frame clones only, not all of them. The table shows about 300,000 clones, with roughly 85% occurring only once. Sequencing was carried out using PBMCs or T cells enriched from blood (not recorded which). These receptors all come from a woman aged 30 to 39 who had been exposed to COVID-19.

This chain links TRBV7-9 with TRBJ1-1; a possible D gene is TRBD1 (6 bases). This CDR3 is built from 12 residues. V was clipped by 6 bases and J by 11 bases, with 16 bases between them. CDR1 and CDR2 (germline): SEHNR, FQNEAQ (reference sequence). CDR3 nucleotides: TGTGCCAGCAGTACGACAGGAGCGTACGCTTTCTTT. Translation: CASSTTGAYAFF.

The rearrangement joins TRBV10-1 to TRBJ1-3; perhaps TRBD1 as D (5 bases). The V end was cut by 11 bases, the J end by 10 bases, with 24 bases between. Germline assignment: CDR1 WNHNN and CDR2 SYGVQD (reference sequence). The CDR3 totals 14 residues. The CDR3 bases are TGCGCCTCCCCTTGGGGCAGGTCAGTGTCGACCATATATTTT. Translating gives CASPWGRSVSTIYF.

CDR3 loop: CASYSEQGIYGYTF. CDR3 nucleotides: TGTGCCAGCTACTCTGAACAGGGAATCTATGGCTACACCTTC. The rearrangement links TRBV28 to TRBJ1-2, with a possible D match to TRBD1 (6 bases). The CDR3 length is 14 residues. Trimming pared 8 bases from V and 4 bases from J, leaving 17 bases between. Germline V gene lookup returns CDR1 MDHEN and CDR2 SYDVKM.

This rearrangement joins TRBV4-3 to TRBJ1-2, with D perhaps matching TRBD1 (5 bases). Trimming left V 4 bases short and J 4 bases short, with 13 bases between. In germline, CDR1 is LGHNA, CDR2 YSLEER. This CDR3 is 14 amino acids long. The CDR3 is CASSPLGEGYGYTF. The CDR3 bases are TGCGCCAGCAGCCCCTTGGGGGAGGGCTATGGCTACACCTTC.

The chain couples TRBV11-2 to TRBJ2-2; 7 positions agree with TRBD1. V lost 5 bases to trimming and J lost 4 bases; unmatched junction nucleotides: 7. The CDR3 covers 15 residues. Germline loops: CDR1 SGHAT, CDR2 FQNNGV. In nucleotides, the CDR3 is TGTGCCAGCAGCCGCCAGACAGGGTTCACCGGGGAGCTGTTTTTT. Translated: CASSRQTGFTGELFF.

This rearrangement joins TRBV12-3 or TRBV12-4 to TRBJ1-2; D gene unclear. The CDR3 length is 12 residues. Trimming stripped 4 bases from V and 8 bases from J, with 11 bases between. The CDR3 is CASSWASYGYTF. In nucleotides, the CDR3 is TGTGCCAGCAGTTGGGCCTCCTACGGCTACACCTTC.

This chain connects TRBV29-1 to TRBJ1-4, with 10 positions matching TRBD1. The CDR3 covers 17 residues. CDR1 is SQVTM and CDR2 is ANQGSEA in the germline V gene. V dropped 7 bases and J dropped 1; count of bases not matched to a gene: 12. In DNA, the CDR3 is TGCAGCGCGGAACGGGACAGGGGATTTGAAACTAATGAAAAACTGTTTTTT. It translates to CSAERDRGFETNEKLFF.

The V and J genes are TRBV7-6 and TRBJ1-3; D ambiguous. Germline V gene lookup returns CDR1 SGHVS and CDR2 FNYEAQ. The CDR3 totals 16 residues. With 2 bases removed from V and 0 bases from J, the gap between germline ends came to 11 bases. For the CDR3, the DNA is TGTGCCAGCAGCTTAAACGCGGGGTCCTCTGGAAACACCATATATTTT. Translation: CASSLNAGSSGNTIYF.

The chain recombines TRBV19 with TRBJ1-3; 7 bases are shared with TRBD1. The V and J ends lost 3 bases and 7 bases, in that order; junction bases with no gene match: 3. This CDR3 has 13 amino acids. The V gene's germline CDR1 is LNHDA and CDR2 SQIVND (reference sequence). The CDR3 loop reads CASSMDRWNTIYF. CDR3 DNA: TGTGCCAGTAGTATGGACAGGTGGAACACCATATATTTT.

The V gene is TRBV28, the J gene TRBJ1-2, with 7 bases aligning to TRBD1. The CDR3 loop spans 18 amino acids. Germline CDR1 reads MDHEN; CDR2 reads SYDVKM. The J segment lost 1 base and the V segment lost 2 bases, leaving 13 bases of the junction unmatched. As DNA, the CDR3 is TGTGCCAGCAGTTTAGATTATGGAAGGGGACAGCTTAACTATGGCTACACCTTC. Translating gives CASSLDYGRGQLNYGYTF.

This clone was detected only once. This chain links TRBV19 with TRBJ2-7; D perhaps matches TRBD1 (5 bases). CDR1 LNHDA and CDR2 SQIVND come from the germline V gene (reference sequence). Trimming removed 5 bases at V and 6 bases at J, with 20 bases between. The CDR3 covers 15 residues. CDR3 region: CASSLSLQGILEQYF. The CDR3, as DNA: TGTGCCAGTAGTCTTTCCTTGCAGGGAATTCTCGAGCAGTACTTC.

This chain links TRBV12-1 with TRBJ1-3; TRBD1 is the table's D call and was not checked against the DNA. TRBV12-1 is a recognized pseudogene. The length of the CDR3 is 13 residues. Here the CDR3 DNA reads TGTGCCAGTAACAGGGGAGAAGGAAACACCATATATTTT. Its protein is CASNRGEGNTIYF.

CDR3 in DNA: TGTGCCAGCAGAAGTAGAAACTATGGCTACACCTTC. Translated: CASRSRNYGYTF. The V and J genes are TRBV12-3 or TRBV12-4 and TRBJ1-2; D is unclear. V was trimmed by 6 bases and J by 2 bases, leaving 7 bases between them. CDR3 length: 12 amino acids.